This T cell receptor (beta chain) was captured by sequencing in a study of metastatic and nonmetastatic thyroid tumors. Across the study: Repertoires of blood and of tissue (tumor or nodule) from malignant and benign thyroid patients were compared.

This CDR3 has 15 residues. Germline V gene lookup returns CDR1 MNHNS and CDR2 SASEGT. With V trimmed by 6 bases and J by 4 bases, 7 bases remained unmatched. Source study methods: A distant-metastasis classifier for papillary thyroid cancer was built using CDR3 differences across clinicopathological groups. TCRdb used MiXCR to call clones anew from the PCR reads. It is TCRdb's table, rather than the study itself, that gives the V and J calls and clone size. In the table there are approximately 23,000 clones, more than 30% of which are singletons. Until they underwent thyroid surgery, no patient had received any treatment.

This chain joins TRBV6-1 and TRBJ1-3; 9 bases map to TRBD1. The sequenced material came from blood. This receptor was identified in a male donor with papillary thyroid cancer or a benign thyroid nodule (not recorded which). Some clones in this sample may be carry-over from other donors' samples. CDR3 sequence reads: CASRSGTGSGNTIYF. The CDR3 region has the DNA TGTGCCAGCAGGTCCGGGACAGGGTCGGGAAACACCATATATTTT.